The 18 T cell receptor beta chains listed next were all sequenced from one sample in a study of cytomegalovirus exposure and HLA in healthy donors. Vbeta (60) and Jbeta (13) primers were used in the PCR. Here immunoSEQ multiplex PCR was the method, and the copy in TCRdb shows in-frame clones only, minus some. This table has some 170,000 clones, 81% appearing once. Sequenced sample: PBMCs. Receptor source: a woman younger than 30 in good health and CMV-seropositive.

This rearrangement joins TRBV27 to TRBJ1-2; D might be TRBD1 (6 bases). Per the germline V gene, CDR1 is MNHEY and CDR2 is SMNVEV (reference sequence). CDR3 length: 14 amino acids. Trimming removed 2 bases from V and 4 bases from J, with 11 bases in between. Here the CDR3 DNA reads TGTGCCAGCAGTTTACGGCAGGGGACCTATGGCTACACCTTC. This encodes CASSLRQGTYGYTF.

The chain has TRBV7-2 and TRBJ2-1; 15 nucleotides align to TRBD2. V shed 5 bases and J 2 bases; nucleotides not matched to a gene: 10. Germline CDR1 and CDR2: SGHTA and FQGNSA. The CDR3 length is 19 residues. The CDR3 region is CASSPYPGLAGGAYNEQFF. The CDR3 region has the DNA TGTGCCAGCAGCCCCTACCCGGGACTAGCGGGGGGAGCCTACAATGAGCAGTTCTTC.

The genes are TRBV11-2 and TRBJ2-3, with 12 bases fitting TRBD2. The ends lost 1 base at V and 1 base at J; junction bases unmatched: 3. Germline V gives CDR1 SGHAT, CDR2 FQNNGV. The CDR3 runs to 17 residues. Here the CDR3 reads CASSLVPSGGGTDTQYF. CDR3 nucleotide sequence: TGTGCCAGCAGCTTAGTTCCTAGCGGGGGGGGCACAGATACGCAGTATTTT.

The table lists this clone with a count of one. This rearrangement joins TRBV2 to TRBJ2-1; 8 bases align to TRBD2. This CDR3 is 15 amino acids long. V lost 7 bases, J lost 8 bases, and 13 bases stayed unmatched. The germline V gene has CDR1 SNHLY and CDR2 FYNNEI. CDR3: CASKRLAPLLDEQFF. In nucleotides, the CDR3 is TGTGCCAGCAAACGACTAGCGCCCCTCTTGGATGAGCAGTTCTTC.

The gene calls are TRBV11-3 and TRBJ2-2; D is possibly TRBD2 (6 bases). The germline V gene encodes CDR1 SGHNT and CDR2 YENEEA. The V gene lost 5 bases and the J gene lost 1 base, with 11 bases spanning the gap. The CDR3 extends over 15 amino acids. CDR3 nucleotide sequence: TGTGCCAGCAGCCCCGGAGGGCAGAACACCGGGGAGCTGTTTTTT. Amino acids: CASSPGGQNTGELFF.

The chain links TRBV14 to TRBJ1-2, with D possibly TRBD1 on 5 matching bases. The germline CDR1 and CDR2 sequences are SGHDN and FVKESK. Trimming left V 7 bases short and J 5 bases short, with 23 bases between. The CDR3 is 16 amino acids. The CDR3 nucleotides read TGTGCCAGCAACCGGGACTTCCTTTACCCTGGGTATGGCTACACCTTC. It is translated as CASNRDFLYPGYGYTF. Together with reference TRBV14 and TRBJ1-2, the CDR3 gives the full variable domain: EAGVTQFPSHSVIEKGQTVTLRCDPISGHDNLYWYRRVMGKEIKFLLHFVKESKQDESGMPNNRFLAERTGGTYSTLKVQPAELEDSGVYFCASNRDFLYPGYGYTFGSGTRLTVV.

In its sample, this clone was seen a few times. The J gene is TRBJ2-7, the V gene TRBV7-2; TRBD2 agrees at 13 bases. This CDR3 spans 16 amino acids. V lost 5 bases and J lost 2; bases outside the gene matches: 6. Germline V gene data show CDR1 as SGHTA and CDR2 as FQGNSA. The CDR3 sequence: CASSVRGLAGAYEQYF. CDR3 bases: TGTGCCAGCAGCGTGAGAGGACTAGCGGGGGCCTACGAGCAGTACTTC.

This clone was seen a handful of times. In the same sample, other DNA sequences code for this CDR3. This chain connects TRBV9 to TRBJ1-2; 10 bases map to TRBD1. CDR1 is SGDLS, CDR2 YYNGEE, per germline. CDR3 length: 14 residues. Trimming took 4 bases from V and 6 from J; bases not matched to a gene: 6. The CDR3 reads CASSLQTGGDGYTF. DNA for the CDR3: TGTGCCAGCAGCCTACAGACAGGGGGCGATGGCTACACCTTC.

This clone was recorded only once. The CDR3 DNA reads TGCGCCAGCAGCTTTGAGGACAATGAGCAGTTCTTC. Its translation: CASSFEDNEQFF. The chain carries TRBV5-1 and TRBJ2-1; D unresolved. Trimming cost V 2 bases and J 5 bases, with 5 bases left between them. Germline CDR1 SGHRS, CDR2 YFSETQ. CDR3 length equals 12 residues. Complete variable domain (other parts from reference TRBV5-1 and TRBJ2-1): KAGVTQTPRYLIKTRGQQVTLSCSPISGHRSVSWYQQTPGQGLQFLFEYFSETQRNKGNFPGRFSGRQFSNSRSEMNVSTLELGDSALYLCASSFEDNEQFFGPGTRLTVL.

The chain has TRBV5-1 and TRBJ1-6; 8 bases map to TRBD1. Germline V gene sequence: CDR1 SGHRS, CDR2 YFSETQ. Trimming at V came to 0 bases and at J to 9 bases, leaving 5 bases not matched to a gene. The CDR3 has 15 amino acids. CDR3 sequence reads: CASSLDRGESSPLHF. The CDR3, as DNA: TGCGCCAGCAGCTTGGACAGGGGGGAAAGTTCACCCCTCCACTTT.

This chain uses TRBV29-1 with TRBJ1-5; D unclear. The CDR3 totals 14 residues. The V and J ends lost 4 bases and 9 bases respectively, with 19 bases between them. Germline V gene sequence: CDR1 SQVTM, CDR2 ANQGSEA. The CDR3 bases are TGCAGCGTTGTTGTTGTAGAGGGCGGAGGGCCCCAGCATTTT. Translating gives CSVVVVEGGGPQHF.

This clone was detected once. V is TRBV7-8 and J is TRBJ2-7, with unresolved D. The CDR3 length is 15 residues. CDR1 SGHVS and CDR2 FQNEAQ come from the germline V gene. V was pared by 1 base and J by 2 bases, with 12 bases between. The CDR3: CASSLGQAHTYEQYF. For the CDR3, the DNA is TGTGCCAGCAGCTTAGGCCAGGCTCATACCTACGAGCAGTACTTC.

The CDR3 region is CASSNRVSYEQYF. CDR3 nucleotide sequence: TGTGCCAGCAGCAACAGGGTCAGCTACGAGCAGTACTTC. J is TRBJ2-7 and V is TRBV28; the D gene is possibly TRBD1 (6 bases). CDR1 and CDR2 from the germline V gene are MDHEN and SYDVKM. This CDR3 has 13 amino acids. V gave up 6 bases and J gave up 3 bases, with 12 bases separating them.

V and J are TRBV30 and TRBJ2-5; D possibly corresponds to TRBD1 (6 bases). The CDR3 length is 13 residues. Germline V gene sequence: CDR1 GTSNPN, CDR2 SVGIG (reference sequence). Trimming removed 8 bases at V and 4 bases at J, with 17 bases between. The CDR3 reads CAGSGTHRETQYF. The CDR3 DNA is TGTGCCGGGTCCGGGACACACAGAGAGACCCAGTACTTC.

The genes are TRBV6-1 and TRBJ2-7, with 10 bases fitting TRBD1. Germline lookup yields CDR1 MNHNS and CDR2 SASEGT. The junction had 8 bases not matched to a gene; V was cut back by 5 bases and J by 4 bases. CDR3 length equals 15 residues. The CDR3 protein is CASSQATGGGYEQYF. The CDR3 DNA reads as TGTGCCAGCAGTCAGGCGACAGGGGGCGGGTACGAGCAGTACTTC.

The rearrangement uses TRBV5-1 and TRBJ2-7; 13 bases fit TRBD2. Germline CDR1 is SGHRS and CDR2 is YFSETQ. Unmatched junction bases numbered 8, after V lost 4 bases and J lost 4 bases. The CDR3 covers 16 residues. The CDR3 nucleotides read TGCGCCAGCAGCCCGGAGGGACTAGCGGGGACTTACGAGCAGTACTTC. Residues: CASSPEGLAGTYEQYF.

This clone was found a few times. This CDR3 is CASSTIQDNSPLHF. The CDR3 nucleotides read TGTGCCAGTAGTACCATTCAGGATAATTCACCCCTCCACTTT. J is TRBJ1-6 and V is TRBV19, with no clear D. The V gene's germline CDR1 is LNHDA and CDR2 SQIVND (reference sequence). The CDR3 is 14 residues long. Trimming pared 4 bases from V and 5 bases from J, leaving 9 bases between.

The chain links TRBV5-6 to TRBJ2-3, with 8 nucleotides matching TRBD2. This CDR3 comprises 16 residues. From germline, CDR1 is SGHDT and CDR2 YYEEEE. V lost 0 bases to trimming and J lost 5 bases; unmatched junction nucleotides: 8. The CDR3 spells CASSLVLSGGLDTQYF. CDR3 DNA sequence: TGTGCCAGCAGCTTGGTCCTCAGCGGGGGTTTAGATACGCAGTATTTT.